One sample yielded the 32 T cell receptor beta chains listed below, sequenced in a study of OX40 agonist ivuxolimab in advanced cancers. The method behind the library was the immunoSEQ multiplex PCR assay. TCRdb carries this immuneACCESS record with in-frame sequences only. Its versions omit some clonotypes, under half of them owing to an unresolved V gene in the studies checked, with the rest unexplained. The sample contains more than 15,000 clones, more than 70% of them found a single time. 0.65% to 0.85% of the sample rests with the top ten. This specimen was CD4+ or CD8+ T cells sorted from blood, taken in a trial of the OX40 agonist ivuxolimab. The receptors were gathered from an adult with an advanced solid tumor such as melanoma, head and neck, liver or kidney cancer.

This clone appeared a single time. V and J are TRBV28 and TRBJ1-2, with 7 bases aligning to TRBD1. Per the germline V gene, CDR1 is MDHEN and CDR2 is SYDVKM. The V and J ends lost 5 bases and 4 bases, in that order; junction bases with no gene match: 4. The CDR3 sequence is 13 residues long. The CDR3 DNA is TGTGCCAGCAGTCTCGGGACAGTCTATGGCTACACCTTC. This sequence encodes CASSLGTVYGYTF.

In its sample, this clone was seen once. The rearrangement links TRBV7-8 to TRBJ1-6, with a tentative D call TRBD1 (5 bases). CDR3 size: 18 residues. Germline V lookup: CDR1 SGHVS, CDR2 FQNEAQ. The V end was cut by 2 bases, the J end by 5 bases, with 19 bases between. DNA of the CDR3: TGTGCCAGCAGCTTACGCCCCTGGGACCTCTTTAATAATTCACCCCTCCACTTT. Protein: CASSLRPWDLFNNSPLHF.

J is TRBJ2-1 and V is TRBV6-5, with 9 bases lining up with TRBD2. This CDR3 region has 16 residues. Trimming took 0 bases from V and 0 from J; bases not matched to a gene: 0. Germline CDR1 MNHEY, CDR2 SVGAGI. Written as DNA, the CDR3 is TGTGCCAGCAGTTACTCTAGCGGGAGCTCCTACAATGAGCAGTTCTTC. Its translation is CASSYSSGSSYNEQFF.

As DNA, the CDR3 is TGTGCCAGCAGCTTGGGACCGAGCGGGAGCTCCTACGAGCAGTACTTC. Translated, it gives CASSLGPSGSSYEQYF. The J gene is TRBJ2-7, the V gene TRBV5-4, with 8 positions matching TRBD2. This CDR3 comprises 16 residues. The ends lost 0 bases at V and 0 bases at J; junction bases unmatched: 5. From germline, CDR1 is SGHNT and CDR2 YYREEE (reference sequence).

This clone was observed a single time. The J gene is TRBJ2-3, the V gene TRBV5-4; the match to TRBD2 covers 12 bases. V gave up 1 base and J gave up 1 base; unmatched junction bases: 1. Germline CDR1 is SGHNT and CDR2 is YYREEE (reference sequence). The CDR3 contains 16 residues. CDR3 coding DNA: TGTGCCAGCAGCTTGCCTAGCGGGGGGGGCACAGATACGCAGTATTTT. It yields the protein CASSLPSGGGTDTQYF.

This rearrangement joins TRBV19 to TRBJ2-2, with 9 bases identical to TRBD1. Germline V gene lookup returns CDR1 LNHDA and CDR2 SQIVND (reference sequence). The CDR3 spans 19 residues. V was clipped by 2 bases and J by 3 bases; unmatched bases: 13. CDR3 coding DNA: TGTGCCAGTAGTATAATTGGACAGGGGAGATTGTGGGACACCGGGGAGCTGTTTTTT. This translates into CASSIIGQGRLWDTGELFF.

The chain carries TRBV7-2 and TRBJ1-3; D might be TRBD1 (5 bases). V lost 2 bases to trimming and J lost 0 bases, with 8 bases between them. Germline loops: CDR1 SGHTA, CDR2 FQGNSA. The CDR3 has 15 amino acids. The CDR3: CASSLRQSSGNTIYF. The CDR3 nucleotides read TGTGCCAGCAGCTTAAGACAGAGCTCTGGAAACACCATATATTTT.

This clone was seen a handful of times. V usage is TRBV9 and J usage is TRBJ2-3; a possible D gene is TRBD2 (6 bases). Trimming removed 0 bases from V and 0 bases from J, with 14 bases in between. The CDR3 consists of 17 residues. Per germline, CDR1 SGDLS and CDR2 YYNGEE. Written as DNA, the CDR3 is TGTGCCAGCAGCGTAGCTGGCGGGGCTACTAGCACAGATACGCAGTATTTT. The encoded protein is CASSVAGGATSTDTQYF.

The V call is TRBV14, the J call TRBJ2-3; D might be TRBD1 (5 bases). V was trimmed by 2 bases and J by 0 bases, leaving 9 bases between them. In germline, CDR1 is SGHDN, CDR2 FVKESK. CDR3 length equals 15 residues. This CDR3 is CASSQRTPSTDTQYF. The DNA of the CDR3 is TGTGCCAGCAGCCAAAGGACACCTAGCACAGATACGCAGTATTTT.

V is TRBV18 and J is TRBJ2-1, with 12 positions matching TRBD2. Germline CDR1 reads KGHSH; CDR2 reads LQKENI. The CDR3 consists of 16 residues. V was clipped by 3 bases and J by 1 base; unmatched bases: 1. The chain's CDR3 is CASSPGLAGSYNEQFF. The CDR3 bases are TGTGCCAGCTCACCTGGACTAGCGGGGTCCTACAATGAGCAGTTCTTC.

The chain employs TRBV2 and TRBJ2-7; possible D gene TRBD2, 6 bases. The length of the CDR3 is 13 residues. V was clipped by 8 bases and J by 1 base, with 12 bases between them. Looked up from germline, CDR1 is SNHLY and CDR2 is FYNNEI. The DNA for the CDR3 is TGTGCCAGCGTGGAGGGCTTGTCCTACGAGCAGTACTTC. Its translation: CASVEGLSYEQYF.

This clone appeared once. The V gene is TRBV27, the J gene TRBJ2-5; 7 positions agree with TRBD2. Germline V lookup: CDR1 MNHEY, CDR2 SMNVEV (reference sequence). CDR3 length: 16 residues. The ends lost 3 bases at V and 7 bases at J; junction bases unmatched: 14. The CDR3 region is CASSFTRTVTGGTQYF. The CDR3 nucleotides read TGTGCCAGCAGTTTTACCCGAACAGTGACGGGAGGGACCCAGTACTTC.

The chain combines TRBV4-1 with TRBJ2-1, with a weak D call TRBD2 (6 bases). Germline CDR1 reads MGHRA; CDR2 reads YSYEKL. V was cut by 0 bases and J by 5 bases, with 14 bases left in between. This CDR3 spans 16 amino acids. The CDR3 loop reads CASSQETTGLHNEQFF. The CDR3 DNA is TGCGCCAGCAGCCAAGAGACAACGGGACTCCACAATGAGCAGTTCTTC.

V and J are TRBV10-1 and TRBJ2-5; 7 bases match TRBD2. The CDR3 loop spans 12 amino acids. Unmatched junction bases numbered 6, after V lost 10 bases and J lost 4 bases. Germline lookup yields CDR1 WNHNN and CDR2 SYGVQD (reference sequence). The DNA of the CDR3 is TGCGCCACATCCCCGGGGGGAGAGACCCAGTACTTC. Residues: CATSPGGETQYF.

A single count supports this clone. The CDR3 coding sequence is TGTGCCAGCAGCTCGGGGGGCACCACAACTAATGAAAAACTGTTTTTT. Protein sequence: CASSSGGTTTNEKLFF. The V and J genes are TRBV11-2 and TRBJ1-4; D perhaps matches TRBD1 (6 bases). The CDR3 sequence is 16 residues long. Between the trimmed V and J ends, which lost 4 bases and 0 bases, there was a span of 12 bases. Per germline, CDR1 SGHAT and CDR2 FQNNGV.

The rearrangement joins TRBV7-6 to TRBJ2-7; D not resolved. V lost 0 bases and J lost 2, with 17 bases in between. CDR1 and CDR2 from the germline V gene are SGHVS and FNYEAQ. This CDR3 is built from 17 residues. The CDR3 DNA follows: TGTGCCAGCAGCTTAGCGCCGCCCCCAACTAACACCTACGAGCAGTACTTC. Protein product: CASSLAPPPTNTYEQYF. The whole variable domain, remainder taken from reference TRBV7-6 and TRBJ2-7, is GAGVSQSPRYKVTKRGQDVALRCDPISGHVSLYWYRQALGQGPEFLTYFNYEAQQDKSGLPNDRFSAERPEGSISTLTIQRTEQRDSAMYRCASSLAPPPTNTYEQYFGPGTRLTVT.

The chain carries TRBV30 and TRBJ2-7, with 9 bases that match TRBD2. V lost 3 bases to trimming and J lost 5 bases; unmatched junction nucleotides: 20. From germline, CDR1 is GTSNPN and CDR2 SVGIG (reference sequence). There are 18 residues in the CDR3. The CDR3 region is CAWSRGGSGSLGAHEQYF. CDR3 in DNA: TGTGCCTGGAGCCGAGGGGGTAGCGGGAGCTTGGGTGCCCACGAGCAGTACTTC. Full variable domain (outside the CDR3, taken from reference TRBV30 and TRBJ2-7): SQTIHQWPATLVQPVGSPLSLECTVEGTSNPNLYWYRQAAGRGLQLLFYSVGIGQISSEVPQNLSASRPQDRQFILSSKKLLLSDSGFYLCAWSRGGSGSLGAHEQYFGPGTRLTVT.

This clone was recorded only once. The chain recombines TRBV29-1 with TRBJ1-1; TRBD1 aligns across 7 bases. The CDR3 sequence is 12 residues long. From germline, CDR1 is SQVTM and CDR2 ANQGSEA. J gave up 11 bases and V 2 bases, and 8 bases lay outside the gene matches. The CDR3 region has the DNA TGCAGCGTTGAACCAGGGGGTCGGGTCGCTTTCTTT. As protein: CSVEPGGRVAFF.

The J gene is TRBJ1-6, the V gene TRBV19; no firm D call. Trimming removed 4 bases from V and 4 bases from J, with 14 bases in between. Germline CDR1 and CDR2: LNHDA and SQIVND (reference sequence). The CDR3 spans 16 residues. The CDR3 sequence is CASSSPHSIYNSPLHF. In DNA form, the CDR3 reads TGTGCCAGTAGTAGTCCACACTCAATATATAATTCACCCCTCCACTTT. The whole variable domain, remainder taken from reference TRBV19 and TRBJ1-6, is DGGITQSPKYLFRKEGQNVTLSCEQNLNHDAMYWYRQDPGQGLRLIYYSQIVNDFQKGDIAEGYSVSREKKESFPLTVTSAQKNPTAFYLCASSSPHSIYNSPLHFGNGTRLTVT.

The J gene is TRBJ1-1, the V gene TRBV10-3, with unresolved D. V was pared by 8 bases and J by 4 bases, with 14 bases between. CDR1 and CDR2 from the germline V gene are ENHRY and SYGVKD. This CDR3 is 13 amino acids long. The CDR3 protein is CAIGIDVGTEAFF. In DNA, the CDR3 is TGTGCCATCGGAATAGACGTGGGCACTGAAGCTTTCTTT.

This clone came up a few times. This chain joins TRBV5-1 and TRBJ2-7; D gene ambiguous. V lost 1 base to trimming and J lost 3 bases, with 8 bases between them. Germline V CDR1 and CDR2: SGHRS, YFSETQ. This CDR3 comprises 13 residues. The CDR3 sequence is CASSLSWGYEQYF. For the CDR3, the DNA is TGCGCCAGCAGCTTGTCGTGGGGCTACGAGCAGTACTTC.

The chain combines TRBV7-6 with TRBJ2-1; D ambiguous. There are 12 residues in the CDR3. V was trimmed by 1 base and J by 8 bases, leaving 6 bases between them. The germline V gene encodes CDR1 SGHVS and CDR2 FNYEAQ. CDR3 sequence: CASSLVSHEQFF. The DNA of the CDR3 is TGTGCCAGCAGCTTAGTGTCCCATGAGCAGTTCTTC.

V and J are TRBV30 and TRBJ2-7; TRBD2 agrees at 8 bases. CDR3 size: 15 residues. J lost 4 bases, V lost 0 bases, and 8 bases had no gene match. The germline V gene encodes CDR1 GTSNPN and CDR2 SVGIG (reference sequence). The CDR3 DNA reads as TGTGCCTGGAGTGTCCCGCGTACTAGCGGTTACGAGCAGTACTTC. Translating gives CAWSVPRTSGYEQYF.

J is TRBJ1-2 and V is TRBV6-5; D is ambiguous. This CDR3 has 11 amino acids. Trimming took 8 bases from V and 10 from J, leaving 14 bases between them. Germline V gene lookup returns CDR1 MNHEY and CDR2 SVGAGI. This chain's CDR3 is CASGRGEYYTF. The CDR3 coding sequence is TGTGCCAGCGGGCGGGGAGAGTACTACACCTTC.

The rearrangement links TRBV15 to TRBJ2-3; 9 nucleotides align to TRBD1. J was trimmed by 4 bases and V by 5 bases; bases with no gene match: 4. The CDR3 sequence is 14 residues long. The germline V gene encodes CDR1 LNHNV and CDR2 YYDKDF (reference sequence). CDR3 loop: CATSWGQGADTQYF. CDR3 nucleotide sequence: TGTGCCACCAGCTGGGGACAGGGCGCAGATACGCAGTATTTT. The variable domain in full, completed from reference TRBV15 and TRBJ2-3, reads DAMVIQNPRYQVTQFGKPVTLSCSQTLNHNVMYWYQQKSSQAPKLLFHYYDKDFNNEADTPDNFQSRRPNTSFCFLDIRSPGLGDTAMYLCATSWGQGADTQYFGPGTRLTVL.

The genes are TRBV2 and TRBJ1-3, with 8 bases identical to TRBD1. J gave up 3 bases and V 4 bases, and 5 bases lay outside the gene matches. The CDR3 is 15 residues long. Germline CDR1 reads SNHLY; CDR2 reads FYNNEI. In nucleotides, the CDR3 is TGTGCCAGCAGTGCGCTGGACAGGGTTGGAAACACCATATATTTT. As protein: CASSALDRVGNTIYF.

The J gene is TRBJ2-1, the V gene TRBV9; no clear D gene. This CDR3 region has 16 residues. V was cut by 0 bases and J by 1 base, with 11 bases left in between. Germline V CDR1 and CDR2: SGDLS, YYNGEE. CDR3 region: CASSVGPVVSYNEQFF. The CDR3 region has the DNA TGTGCCAGCAGCGTAGGGCCGGTTGTATCCTACAATGAGCAGTTCTTC.

The V gene is TRBV6-6, the J gene TRBJ2-2; 8 nucleotides match TRBD1. The V gene's germline CDR1 is MNHNY and CDR2 SVGAGI (reference sequence). The V segment lost 4 bases and the J segment 7 bases; nucleotides outside the gene matches: 8. This CDR3 spans 15 amino acids. This CDR3 is CASSLGQGASGELFF. CDR3 coding DNA: TGTGCCAGCAGTTTGGGGCAGGGGGCGAGCGGGGAGCTGTTTTTT.

The chain combines TRBV5-5 with TRBJ2-7; no firm D call. Trimming removed 2 bases at V and 4 bases at J, with 7 bases between. The V gene's germline CDR1 is SGHKS and CDR2 YYEKEE (reference sequence). The CDR3 sequence is 12 residues long. CDR3 bases: TGTGCCAGCAGCTTAGGAGTGTACGAGCAGTACTTC. Protein: CASSLGVYEQYF.

V is TRBV29-1 and J is TRBJ2-3; TRBD2 matches at 7 bases. V gave up 3 bases and J gave up 2 bases; unmatched junction bases: 5. This CDR3 has 14 amino acids. In germline, CDR1 is SQVTM, CDR2 ANQGSEA. The CDR3 is CSVEGGFLTDTQYF. The CDR3 DNA sequence: TGCAGCGTTGAGGGAGGGTTTCTCACAGATACGCAGTATTTT.

This clone was observed a few times. This chain uses TRBV6-6 with TRBJ2-2; maybe TRBD2 (6 bases). The CDR3 is 14 residues long. Germline-derived CDR1 and CDR2 are MNHNY and SVGAGI (reference sequence). Trimming took off 4 bases at V and 7 bases at J, with 13 bases between the two ends. The DNA for the CDR3 is TGTGCCAGCAGTTCGGAGGGCCGTGGCGGGGAGCTGTTTTTT. Translated, it gives CASSSEGRGGELFF.

The chain carries TRBV6-1 and TRBJ1-4; the D gene is possibly TRBD1 (6 bases). CDR3 size: 14 residues. From germline, CDR1 is MNHNS and CDR2 SASEGT. V lost 7 bases and J lost 7, with 16 bases in between. The CDR3 is CASNLQGYSEKLFF. CDR3 bases: TGTGCCAGCAATCTACAGGGTTATTCTGAAAAACTGTTTTTT.